Listed below are T cell receptor beta chains from one sample, sequenced in a study of cytomegalovirus exposure and HLA in healthy donors. The protocol was immunoSEQ multiplex PCR, while the TCRdb copy is restricted to in-frame clones and leaves out a portion. The data hold about 100,000 clones, with 78% observed a single time. Source material: PBMCs. The receptor set was obtained from a woman aged 55-70 years in good health and CMV-seronegative. Each CDR3 is given with its conserved first and last residue. D genes are given only for firm matches. The size field is filled for only some rows; it gives once, few, many or a size class.

d_gene,j_gene,v_gene,abundance,CDR3aa,CDR3nt
TRBD1,TRBJ1-4,TRBV7-2,NA,CASSLSGQRREKLFF,TGTGCCAGCAGCTTGTCGGGACAGAGACGTGAAAAACTGTTTTTT
NA,TRBJ2-5,TRBV19,NA,CASSRGRQYQETQYF,TGTGCCAGTAGTAGAGGTAGACAGTACCAAGAGACCCAGTACTTC
TRBD2,TRBJ2-7,TRBV30,NA,CAWSVGVTSGPSYEQYF,TGTGCCTGGAGCGTAGGCGTCACTAGCGGGCCTTCCTACGAGCAGTACTTC
NA,TRBJ2-7,TRBV10-3,NA,CATKGREDYEQYF,TGTGCCACCAAGGGCAGGGAGGATTACGAGCAGTACTTC
TRBD1,TRBJ1-5,TRBV6-6,NA,CASSYPGQDSNQPQHF,TGTGCCAGCAGTTACCCGGGACAGGATAGCAATCAGCCCCAGCATTTT
TRBD1,TRBJ1-1,TRBV14,once,CASSQVMGLTGEVNTEAFF,TGTGCCAGCAGCCAAGTTATGGGGCTGACAGGGGAGGTGAACACTGAAGCTTTCTTT
TRBD1,TRBJ2-3,TRBV18,NA,CASSPTGADTQYF,TGTGCCAGCTCACCCACAGGGGCAGATACGCAGTATTTT
TRBD1,TRBJ1-5,TRBV19,few,CASSIGPGTGRSNQPQHF,TGTGCCAGTAGTATAGGGCCCGGGACAGGGCGCAGCAATCAGCCCCAGCATTTT
NA,TRBJ1-2,TRBV5-6,NA,CASSSPGQSNYGYTF,TGTGCCAGCAGCTCGCCGGGACAATCTAACTATGGCTACACCTTC
NA,TRBJ1-3,TRBV14,NA,CASSQDRRAFSGNTIYF,TGTGCCAGCAGCCAGGACCGCAGGGCCTTCTCTGGAAACACCATATATTTT
NA,TRBJ2-5,TRBV14,NA,CASSQRETQYF,TGTGCCAGCAGCCAACGGGAGACCCAGTACTTC
NA,TRBJ1-1,TRBV5-4,NA,CASNGVNTEAFF,TGTGCTTCCAACGGGGTAAACACTGAAGCTTTCTTT
NA,TRBJ2-5,TRBV9,NA,CASSPSTSSETQYF,TGTGCCAGCAGCCCCTCGACTAGTTCCGAGACCCAGTACTTC
TRBD1,TRBJ1-5,TRBV7-9,once,CASSLALRGQDDQPQHF,TGTGCCAGCAGCTTAGCGCTTCGGGGACAGGACGATCAGCCCCAGCATTTT
TRBD2,TRBJ2-1,TRBV10-1,NA,CASSELWLAGTYNEQFF,TGCGCCAGCAGTGAGTTATGGCTAGCGGGAACCTACAATGAGCAGTTCTTC
NA,TRBJ1-1,TRBV6-4,once,CASNQRNQGAFF,TGTGCCAGCAACCAAAGGAACCAGGGGGCTTTCTTT
TRBD2,TRBJ2-7,TRBV18,NA,CASSRGLIRRSGTSYEQYF,TGTGCCAGCTCACGAGGACTAATTCGGAGAAGCGGGACTTCCTACGAGCAGTACTTC
TRBD1,TRBJ1-1,TRBV5-6,NA,CASSSFGTGSSMNTEAFF,TGTGCCAGCAGCTCCTTTGGGACAGGGAGTTCCATGAACACTGAAGCTTTCTTT
NA,TRBJ1-5,TRBV5-8,few,CASSYSQGWGNQPQHF,TGTGCCAGCAGCTACTCACAGGGTTGGGGCAATCAGCCCCAGCATTTT
TRBD2,TRBJ2-5,TRBV19,NA,CASSPQVAGGLQETQYF,TGTGCCAGTAGTCCGCAGGTAGCGGGGGGTCTCCAAGAGACCCAGTACTTC
NA,TRBJ2-2,TRBV28,NA,CASSRKDRITGELFF,TGTGCCAGCAGTCGTAAGGACAGAATAACCGGGGAGCTGTTTTTT
NA,TRBJ2-1,TRBV20-1,NA,CSAVYNEQFF,TGCAGTGCTGTATACAATGAGCAGTTCTTC
NA,TRBJ1-1,TRBV7-9,NA,CASSPPGLMNTEAFF,TGTGCCAGCAGCCCCCCCGGACTTATGAACACTGAAGCTTTCTTT
NA,TRBJ2-2,TRBV7-9,NA,CASMIIRRSNTGELFF,TGTGCCAGCATGATTATCAGGAGGTCGAACACCGGGGAGCTGTTTTTT
TRBD1,TRBJ1-5,TRBV10-3,NA,CAINWTGGCYSNQPQHF,TGTGCCATCAACTGGACAGGGGGGTGTTATAGCAATCAGCCCCAGCATTTT
TRBD1,TRBJ1-6,TRBV5-1,NA,CASSWDRDRSPLHF,TGCGCCAGCAGCTGGGACAGGGATAGGTCACCCCTCCACTTT
TRBD1,TRBJ2-3,TRBV7-9,NA,CASSPAARTGVRTDTQYF,TGTGCCAGCAGCCCGGCAGCCCGGACAGGGGTGCGGACAGATACGCAGTATTTT
TRBD1,TRBJ1-5,TRBV12-5,NA,CASGERQGRNQPQHF,TGTGCTAGTGGGGAGAGACAGGGTCGCAATCAGCCCCAGCATTTT